The present T cell receptor beta chain was sequenced within a study of molecular identifiers for immune sequencing clone quantification. One entry per CDR3 protein results from TCRdb running MiXCR on the PCR reads. The profile shows 550,000 to 750,000 distinct CDR3 sequences, approximately 20% of them singletons. This clonotype was observed at least ten times. The V gene lost 0 bases and the J gene lost 5 bases, with 11 bases spanning the gap. The CDR3 covers 14 residues. Germline values: CDR1 SGDLS, CDR2 YYNGEE. The source of this sequence is a human donor in good health. Some libraries in this study had Jurkat cell RNA spiked in. This chain joins TRBV9 and TRBJ1-1, with D maybe TRBD1 (6 bases). Sequences were obtained from naive CD8+ T cells from blood, with Jurkat cell RNA spiked in. Subset meaning: FACS-sorted CD8+CD4-CCR7+CD45RA+ naive T cells. The CDR3 loop is CASSVVTGWTEAFF. The DNA of the CDR3 is TGTGCCAGCAGCGTAGTTACAGGGTGGACTGAAGCTTTCTTT.